This T cell receptor (beta chain) was sequenced in a study of PD-1 blockade in mismatch repair-deficient tumors. About the study: All were previously treated, progressing patients with approximately 12 mismatch repair-deficient cancer types.

Time point specified: approximately nine-day in vitro stimulation with candidate neoantigen peptide 5. Cells were stimulated 10 to 11 days with each of about 7 ELISpot-reactive neoantigens. Baseline for clone expansion was a parallel culture with no peptide. Germline V gene data show CDR1 as LNHDA and CDR2 as SQIVND (reference sequence). The length of the CDR3 is 13 residues. Trimming left V 3 bases short and J 6 bases short, with 10 bases between. Note on this clone: Its antigen is still unknown.

Measured with immunoSEQ multiplex PCR; TCRdb has only the in-frame clones, and not every one. This sample carries over 13,000 clones, under 85% of them seen once, and the ten largest clones take approximately 11%. Sample: cells cultured in vitro, taken from a patient treated with pembrolizumab. The receptor was derived from an adult with mismatch repair-deficient cancer. This rearrangement joins TRBV19 to TRBJ2-3; D uncertain. In DNA, the CDR3 is TGTGCCAGTAGTATCTCATTAGGGGATACGCAGTATTTT. This gives the protein CASSISLGDTQYF.